This TCR beta chain is drawn from a study of OX40 agonist ivuxolimab in advanced cancers. In the study overall: Ivuxolimab was administered intravenously to patients at 0.01 to 10 mg/kg every 2 weeks. Patients were roughly 83% male with ages roughly 20 to 90, mean about 54. Whole-study results and caveats: A proportion of nonresponders additionally exhibited low normalized T-cell clonal expansion.

Sequencing used immunoSEQ multiplex PCR; TCRdb keeps in-frame clones, though not all of them. The table has roughly 48,000 clones, approximately 90% seen once. Details on this clone: The target antigen is unknown.

This clonotype was sampled from an adult with an advanced solid tumor such as melanoma, head and neck, liver or kidney cancer. This sample comprised CD4+ or CD8+ T cells sorted from blood, obtained in a trial of the OX40 agonist ivuxolimab.

DNA of the CDR3: TGTGCCAGTAGTATTGGAGGGTATAGCAATCAGCCCCAGCATTTT. Residues: CASSIGGYSNQPQHF. The J gene is TRBJ1-5, the V gene TRBV19; D not resolved. Trimming shortened V by 3 bases and J by 0 bases, and 9 bases separated the two germline ends. Germline CDR1 reads LNHDA; CDR2 reads SQIVND (reference sequence). There are 15 residues in the CDR3.